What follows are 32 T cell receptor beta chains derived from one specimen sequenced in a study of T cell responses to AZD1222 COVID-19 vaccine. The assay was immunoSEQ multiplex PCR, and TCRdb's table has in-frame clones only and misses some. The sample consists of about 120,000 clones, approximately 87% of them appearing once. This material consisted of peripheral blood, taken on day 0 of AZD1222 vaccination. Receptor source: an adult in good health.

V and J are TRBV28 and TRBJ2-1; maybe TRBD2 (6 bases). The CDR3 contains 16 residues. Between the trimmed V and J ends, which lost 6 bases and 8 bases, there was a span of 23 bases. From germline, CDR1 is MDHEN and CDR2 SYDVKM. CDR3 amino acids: CASRTRLGWAPDEQFF. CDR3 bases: TGTGCCAGCAGGACCCGACTAGGATGGGCCCCAGATGAGCAGTTCTTC.

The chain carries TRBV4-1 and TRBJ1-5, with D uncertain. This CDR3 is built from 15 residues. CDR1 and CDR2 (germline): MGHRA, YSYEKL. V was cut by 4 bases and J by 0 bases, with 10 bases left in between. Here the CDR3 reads CASSPRTDSNQPQHF. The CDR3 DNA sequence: TGCGCCAGCAGCCCCCGCACTGATAGCAATCAGCCCCAGCATTTT.

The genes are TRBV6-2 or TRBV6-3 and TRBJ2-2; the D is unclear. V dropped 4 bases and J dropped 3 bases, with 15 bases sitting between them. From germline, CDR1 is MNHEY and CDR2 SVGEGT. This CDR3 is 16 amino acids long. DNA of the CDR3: TGTGCCAGCAGTTTCCGATGGGCCGGAGACACCGGGGAGCTGTTTTTT. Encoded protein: CASSFRWAGDTGELFF.

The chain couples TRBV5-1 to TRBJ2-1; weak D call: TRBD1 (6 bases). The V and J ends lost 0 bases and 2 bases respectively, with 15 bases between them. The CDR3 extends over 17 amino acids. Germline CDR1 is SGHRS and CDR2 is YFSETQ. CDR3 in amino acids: CASSLGRGEGPYNEQFF. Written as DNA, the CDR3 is TGCGCCAGCAGCTTGGGCAGGGGAGAAGGCCCCTACAATGAGCAGTTCTTC.

The CDR3 bases are TGCAGCGTTGTACGGCCGAACACCGGGGAGCTGTTTTTT. This translates into CSVVRPNTGELFF. The J gene is TRBJ2-2, the V gene TRBV29-1; D unclear. Trimming left V 4 bases short and J 0 bases short, with 6 bases between. The CDR3 covers 13 residues. Germline CDR1 SQVTM, CDR2 ANQGSEA.

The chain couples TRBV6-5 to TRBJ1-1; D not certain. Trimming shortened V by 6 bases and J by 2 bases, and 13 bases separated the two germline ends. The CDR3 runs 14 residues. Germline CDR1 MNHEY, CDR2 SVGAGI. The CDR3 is CASSYDGSNTEAFF. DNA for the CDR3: TGTGCCAGCAGCTACGATGGGTCCAACACTGAAGCTTTCTTT.

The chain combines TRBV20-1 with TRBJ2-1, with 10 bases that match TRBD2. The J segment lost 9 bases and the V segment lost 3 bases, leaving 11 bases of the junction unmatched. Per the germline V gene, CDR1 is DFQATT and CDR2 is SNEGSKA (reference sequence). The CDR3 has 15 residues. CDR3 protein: CSASLASGGFFEQFF. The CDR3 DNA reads TGCAGTGCTAGTCTGGCTAGCGGGGGATTTTTTGAGCAGTTCTTC.

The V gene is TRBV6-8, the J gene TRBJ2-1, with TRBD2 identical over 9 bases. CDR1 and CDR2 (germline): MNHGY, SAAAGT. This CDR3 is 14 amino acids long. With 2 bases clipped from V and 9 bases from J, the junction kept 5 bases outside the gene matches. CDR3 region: CASSYAGLACEQFF. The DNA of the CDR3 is TGTGCCAGCAGTTACGCGGGACTAGCCTGTGAGCAGTTCTTC.

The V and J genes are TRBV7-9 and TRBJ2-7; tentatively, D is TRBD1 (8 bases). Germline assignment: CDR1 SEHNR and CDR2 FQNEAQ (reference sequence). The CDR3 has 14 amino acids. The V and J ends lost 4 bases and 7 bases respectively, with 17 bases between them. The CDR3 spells CASSSGTGGGEQYF. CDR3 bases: TGTGCCAGCAGCTCAGGGACAGGCGGGGGAGAGCAGTACTTC. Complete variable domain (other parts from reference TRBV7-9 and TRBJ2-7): DTGVSQNPRHKITKRGQNVTFRCDPISEHNRLYWYRQTLGQGPEFLTYFQNEAQLEKSRLLSDRFSAERPKGSFSTLEIQRTEQGDSAMYLCASSSGTGGGEQYFGPGTRLTVT.

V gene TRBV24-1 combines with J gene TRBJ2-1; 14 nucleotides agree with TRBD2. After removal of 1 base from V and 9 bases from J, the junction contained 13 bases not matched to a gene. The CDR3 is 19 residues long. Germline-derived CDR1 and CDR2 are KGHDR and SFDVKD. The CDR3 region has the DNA TGTGCCACCAGTGATTTAGGTGGGACTAGCGGGAGAAGTAAAAGTGAGCAGTTCTTC. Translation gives CATSDLGGTSGRSKSEQFF.

The CDR3 DNA is TGTGCCAGCAGTTTATCGGCGGGGTCAGATCTATCCTACGAGCAGTACTTC. It is translated as CASSLSAGSDLSYEQYF. The chain recombines TRBV27 with TRBJ2-7; tentative D call: TRBD2 (6 bases). CDR3 length equals 17 residues. CDR1 and CDR2 from the germline V gene are MNHEY and SMNVEV (reference sequence). V was pared by 0 bases and J by 1 base, with 16 bases between.

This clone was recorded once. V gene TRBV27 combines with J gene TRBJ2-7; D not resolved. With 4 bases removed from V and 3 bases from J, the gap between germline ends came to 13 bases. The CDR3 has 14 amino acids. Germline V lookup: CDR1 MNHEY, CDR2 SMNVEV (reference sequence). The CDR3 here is CASSYSYSNYEQYF. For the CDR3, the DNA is TGTGCCAGCAGTTACTCCTACTCAAACTACGAGCAGTACTTC.

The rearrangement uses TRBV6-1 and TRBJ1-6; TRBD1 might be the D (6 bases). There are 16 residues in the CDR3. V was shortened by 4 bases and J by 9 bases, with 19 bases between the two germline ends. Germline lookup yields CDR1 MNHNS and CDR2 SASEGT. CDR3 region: CASSASRTDEGSPLHF. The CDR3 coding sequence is TGTGCCAGCAGTGCGTCTCGGACAGACGAAGGTTCACCCCTCCACTTT.

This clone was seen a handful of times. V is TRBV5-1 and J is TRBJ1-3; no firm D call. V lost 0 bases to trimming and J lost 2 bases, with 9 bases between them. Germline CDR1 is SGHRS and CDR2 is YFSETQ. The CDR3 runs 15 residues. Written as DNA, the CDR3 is TGCGCCAGCAGCTTGGTCGCGGACCCTGGAAACACCATATATTTT. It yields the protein CASSLVADPGNTIYF. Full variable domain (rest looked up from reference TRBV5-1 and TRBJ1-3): KAGVTQTPRYLIKTRGQQVTLSCSPISGHRSVSWYQQTPGQGLQFLFEYFSETQRNKGNFPGRFSGRQFSNSRSEMNVSTLELGDSALYLCASSLVADPGNTIYFGEGSWLTVV.

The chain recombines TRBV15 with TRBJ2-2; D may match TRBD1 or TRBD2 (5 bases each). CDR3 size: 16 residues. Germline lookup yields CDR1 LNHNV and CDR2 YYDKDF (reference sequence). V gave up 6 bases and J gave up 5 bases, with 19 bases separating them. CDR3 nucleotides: TGTGCCACCAGTTCGAATAGAGGGGCGGATACCGGGGAGCTGTTTTTT. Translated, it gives CATSSNRGADTGELFF.

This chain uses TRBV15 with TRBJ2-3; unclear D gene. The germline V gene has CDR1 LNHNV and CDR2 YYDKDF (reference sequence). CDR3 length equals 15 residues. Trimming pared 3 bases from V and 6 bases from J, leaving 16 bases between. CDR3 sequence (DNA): TGTGCCACCAGCAGGCTGACGTTATTCACCGATACGCAGTATTTT. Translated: CATSRLTLFTDTQYF.

CDR3 coding DNA: TGTGCCAGCCTGGGACAGGGGACCTTCACTGAAGCTTTCTTT. This codes for CASLGQGTFTEAFF. V is TRBV2 and J is TRBJ1-1; TRBD1 agrees at 10 bases. The CDR3 length is 14 residues. The J segment lost 4 bases and the V segment lost 8 bases, leaving 7 bases of the junction unmatched. Germline V gene sequence: CDR1 SNHLY, CDR2 FYNNEI. The full variable domain, in which reference TRBV2 and TRBJ1-1 provide the parts outside the CDR3, is EPEVTQTPSHQVTQMGQEVILRCVPISNHLYFYWYRQILGQKVEFLVSFYNNEISEKSEIFDDQFSVERPDGSNFTLKIRSTKLEDSAMYFCASLGQGTFTEAFFGQGTRLTVV.

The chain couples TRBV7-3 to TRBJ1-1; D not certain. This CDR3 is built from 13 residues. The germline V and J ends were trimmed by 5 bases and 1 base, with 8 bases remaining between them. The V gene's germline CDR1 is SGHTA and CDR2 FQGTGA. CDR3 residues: CASSDDPNTEAFF. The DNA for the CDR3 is TGTGCCAGCAGCGACGACCCGAACACTGAAGCTTTCTTT.

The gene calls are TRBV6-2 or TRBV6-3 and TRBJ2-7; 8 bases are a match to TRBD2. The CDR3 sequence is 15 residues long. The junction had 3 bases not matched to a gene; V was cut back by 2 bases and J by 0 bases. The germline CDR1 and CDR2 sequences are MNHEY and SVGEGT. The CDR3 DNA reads TGTGCCAGCAGTTACGAAGCGGGGGTCTCCTACGAGCAGTACTTC. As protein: CASSYEAGVSYEQYF.

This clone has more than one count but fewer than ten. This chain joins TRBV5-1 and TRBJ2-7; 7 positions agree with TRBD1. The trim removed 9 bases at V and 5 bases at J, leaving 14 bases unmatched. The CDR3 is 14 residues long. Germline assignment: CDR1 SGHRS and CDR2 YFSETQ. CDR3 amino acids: CATAEGTATNEQYF. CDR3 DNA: TGCGCCACCGCGGAAGGGACAGCGACCAACGAGCAGTACTTC.

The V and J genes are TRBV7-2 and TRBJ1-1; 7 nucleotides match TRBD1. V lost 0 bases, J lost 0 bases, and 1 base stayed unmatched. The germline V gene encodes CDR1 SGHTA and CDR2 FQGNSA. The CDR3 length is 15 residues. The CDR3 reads CASSLATGVNTEAFF. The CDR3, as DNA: TGTGCCAGCAGCTTAGCAACAGGGGTGAACACTGAAGCTTTCTTT.

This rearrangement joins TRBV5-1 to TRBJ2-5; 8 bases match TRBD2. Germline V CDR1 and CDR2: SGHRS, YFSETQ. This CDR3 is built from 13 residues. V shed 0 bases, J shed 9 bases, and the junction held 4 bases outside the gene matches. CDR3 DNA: TGCGCCAGCAGCTTGGCGCGGGAGGCGGCCCAGTACTTC. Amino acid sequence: CASSLAREAAQYF.

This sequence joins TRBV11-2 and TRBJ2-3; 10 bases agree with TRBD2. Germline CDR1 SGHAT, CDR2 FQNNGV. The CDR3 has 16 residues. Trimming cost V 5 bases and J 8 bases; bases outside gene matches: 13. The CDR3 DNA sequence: TGTGCCAGCAGCCCCCCCGGGCTAGCGGGAGAAGGTACGCAGTATTTT. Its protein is CASSPPGLAGEGTQYF.

The CDR3, as DNA: TGTGCCAGCAGTCACGGACCCGGTCGGGGCTACACCTTC. Translating it yields CASSHGPGRGYTF. V and J are TRBV12-3 or TRBV12-4 and TRBJ1-2; D gene ambiguous. The CDR3 totals 13 residues. V was cut by 5 bases and J by 8 bases, with 15 bases left in between.

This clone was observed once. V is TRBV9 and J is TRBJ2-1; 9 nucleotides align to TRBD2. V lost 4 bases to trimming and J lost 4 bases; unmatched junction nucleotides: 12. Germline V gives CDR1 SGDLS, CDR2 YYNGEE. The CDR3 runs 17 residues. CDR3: CASSPPGGGGAYNEQFF. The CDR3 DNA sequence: TGTGCCAGCAGCCCCCCGGGGGGCGGGGGGGCGTACAATGAGCAGTTCTTC. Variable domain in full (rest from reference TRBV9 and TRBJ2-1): DSGVTQTPKHLITATGQRVTLRCSPRSGDLSVYWYQQSLDQGLQFLIQYYNGEERAKGNILERFSAQQFPDLHSELNLSSLELGDSALYFCASSPPGGGGAYNEQFFGPGTRLTVL.

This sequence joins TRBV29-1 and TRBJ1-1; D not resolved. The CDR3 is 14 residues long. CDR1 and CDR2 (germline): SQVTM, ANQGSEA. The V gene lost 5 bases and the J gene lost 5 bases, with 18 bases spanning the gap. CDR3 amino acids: CSVRNRPRGTEAFF. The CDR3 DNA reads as TGCAGCGTTCGGAACCGACCACGAGGGACTGAAGCTTTCTTT.

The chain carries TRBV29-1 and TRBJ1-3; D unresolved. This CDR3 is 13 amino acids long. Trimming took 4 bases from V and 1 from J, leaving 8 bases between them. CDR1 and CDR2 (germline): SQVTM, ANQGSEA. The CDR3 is CSVAVVSGNTIYF. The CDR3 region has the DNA TGCAGCGTTGCGGTGGTGTCTGGAAACACCATATATTTT.

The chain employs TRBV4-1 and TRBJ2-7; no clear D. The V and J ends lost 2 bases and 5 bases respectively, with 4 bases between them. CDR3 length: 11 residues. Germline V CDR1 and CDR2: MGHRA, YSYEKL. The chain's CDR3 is CASSQFNEQYF. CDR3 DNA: TGCGCCAGCAGCCAATTTAACGAGCAGTACTTC.

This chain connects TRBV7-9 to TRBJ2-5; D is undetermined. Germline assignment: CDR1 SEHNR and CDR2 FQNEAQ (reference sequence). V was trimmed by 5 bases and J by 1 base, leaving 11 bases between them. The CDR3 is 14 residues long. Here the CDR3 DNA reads TGTGCCAGCAGCGTAGGTTGGGCCCAAGAGACCCAGTACTTC. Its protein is CASSVGWAQETQYF.

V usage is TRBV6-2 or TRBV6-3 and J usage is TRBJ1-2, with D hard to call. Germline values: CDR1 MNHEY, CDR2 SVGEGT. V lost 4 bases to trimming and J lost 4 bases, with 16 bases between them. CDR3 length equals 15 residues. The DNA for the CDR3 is TGTGCCAGCAGTTCGCTACCAATAGTGGGCTATGGCTACACCTTC. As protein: CASSSLPIVGYGYTF.

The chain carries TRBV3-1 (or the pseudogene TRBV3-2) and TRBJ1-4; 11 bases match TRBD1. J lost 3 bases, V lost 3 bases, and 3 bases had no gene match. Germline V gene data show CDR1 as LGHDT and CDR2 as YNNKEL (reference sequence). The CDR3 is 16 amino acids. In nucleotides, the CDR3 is TGTGCCAGCAGCCAGGACAGGGGGCAAGCTAATGAAAAACTGTTTTTT. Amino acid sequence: CASSQDRGQANEKLFF.

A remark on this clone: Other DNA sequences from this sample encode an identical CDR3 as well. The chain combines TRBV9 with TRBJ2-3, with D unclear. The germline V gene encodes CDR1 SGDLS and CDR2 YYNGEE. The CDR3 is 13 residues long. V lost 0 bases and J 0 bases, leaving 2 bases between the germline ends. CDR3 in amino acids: CASSVVSTDTQYF. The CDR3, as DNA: TGTGCCAGCAGCGTAGTAAGCACAGATACGCAGTATTTT.